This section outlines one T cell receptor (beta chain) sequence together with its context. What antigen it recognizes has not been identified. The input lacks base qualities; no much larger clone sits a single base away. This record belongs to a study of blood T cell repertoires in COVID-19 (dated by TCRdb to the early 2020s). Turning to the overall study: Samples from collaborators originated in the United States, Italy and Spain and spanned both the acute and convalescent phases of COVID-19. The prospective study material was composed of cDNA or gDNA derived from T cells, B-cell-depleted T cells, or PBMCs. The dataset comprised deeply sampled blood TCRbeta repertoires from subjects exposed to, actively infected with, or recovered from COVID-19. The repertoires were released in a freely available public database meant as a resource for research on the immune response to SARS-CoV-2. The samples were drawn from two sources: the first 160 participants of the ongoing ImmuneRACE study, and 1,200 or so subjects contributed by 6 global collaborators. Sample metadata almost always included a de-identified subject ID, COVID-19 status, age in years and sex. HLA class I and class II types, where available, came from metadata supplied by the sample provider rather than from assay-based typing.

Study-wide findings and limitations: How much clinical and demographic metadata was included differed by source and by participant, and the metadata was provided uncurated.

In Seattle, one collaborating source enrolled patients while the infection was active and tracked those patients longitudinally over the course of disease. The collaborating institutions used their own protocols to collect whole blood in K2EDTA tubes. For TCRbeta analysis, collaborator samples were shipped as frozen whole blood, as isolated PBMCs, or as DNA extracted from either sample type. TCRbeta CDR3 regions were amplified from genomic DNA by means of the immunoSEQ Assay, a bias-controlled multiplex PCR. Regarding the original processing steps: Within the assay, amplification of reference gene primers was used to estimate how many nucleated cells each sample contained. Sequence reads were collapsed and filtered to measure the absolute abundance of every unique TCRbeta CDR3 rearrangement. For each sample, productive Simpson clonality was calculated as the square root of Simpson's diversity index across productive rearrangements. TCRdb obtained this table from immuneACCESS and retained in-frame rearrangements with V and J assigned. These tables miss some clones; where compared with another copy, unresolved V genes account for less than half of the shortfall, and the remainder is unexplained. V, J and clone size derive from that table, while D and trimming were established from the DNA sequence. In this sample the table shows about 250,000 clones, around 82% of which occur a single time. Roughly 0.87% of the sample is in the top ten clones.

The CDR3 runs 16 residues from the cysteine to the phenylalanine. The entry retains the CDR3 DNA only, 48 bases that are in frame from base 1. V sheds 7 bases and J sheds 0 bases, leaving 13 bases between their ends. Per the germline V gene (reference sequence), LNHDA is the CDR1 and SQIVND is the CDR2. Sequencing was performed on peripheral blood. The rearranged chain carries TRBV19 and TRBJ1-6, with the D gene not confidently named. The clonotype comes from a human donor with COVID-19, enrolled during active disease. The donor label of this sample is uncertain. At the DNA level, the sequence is TGTGCCAGTAAATGGCAGGCAAGCTCCTATAATTCACCCCTCCACTTT. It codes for CASKWQASSYNSPLHF.